These 9 T cell receptor beta chains were sequenced from one sample in a study of early T cells in non-severe SARS-CoV-2 infection. TCRdb re-called the 5' RACE reads through MiXCR, storing one row per CDR3 protein. The sample carries roughly 50,000 distinct CDR3 sequences, 4.5% to 7% recorded once. The sample consisted of whole blood. The receptors were gathered from an adult who was a healthcare worker with PCR-confirmed SARS-CoV-2 infection or an uninfected control (not recorded which).

This clonotype came up many times. CDR3 bases: TGTGCCAGCAGCAGGGGACTAGCGGGAGTAAACGAGCAGTACTTC. Residues: CASSRGLAGVNEQYF. This chain joins TRBV6-5 and TRBJ2-7, with 14 bases identical to TRBD2. Germline CDR1 and CDR2: MNHEY and SVGAGI. J was trimmed by 5 bases and V by 6 bases; bases with no gene match: 6. The CDR3 extends over 15 amino acids.

This clonotype was seen a few times. The chain carries TRBV5-6 and TRBJ2-7; perhaps D is TRBD1 or TRBD2 (6 bases each). CDR1 is SGHDT, CDR2 YYEEEE, per germline. Trimming stripped 3 bases from V and 5 bases from J, with 15 bases between. This CDR3 has 14 amino acids. The CDR3 loop is CASSWRGIRDEQYF. Here the CDR3 DNA reads TGTGCCAGCAGCTGGAGGGGGATACGTGACGAGCAGTACTTC.

This clonotype was detected many times. J is TRBJ2-2 and V is TRBV6-2 or TRBV6-3; D gene ambiguous. V lost 6 bases and J 4 bases, leaving 3 bases between the germline ends. Germline loops: CDR1 MNHEY, CDR2 SVGEGT. The CDR3 totals 11 residues. For the CDR3, the DNA is TGTGCCAGCAGGGGCACCGGGGAGCTGTTTTTT. It codes for CASRGTGELFF.

This clonotype came up many times. The chain joins TRBV20-1 to TRBJ2-1; 12 bases match TRBD2. Germline loops: CDR1 DFQATT, CDR2 SNEGSKA (reference sequence). V dropped 6 bases and J dropped 5; count of bases not matched to a gene: 8. The CDR3 length is 15 residues. The CDR3: CSARTSGTKNNEQFF. CDR3 bases: TGCAGTGCGAGGACTAGCGGGACAAAGAACAATGAGCAGTTCTTC.

This clonotype was counted ten times or more. In DNA form, the CDR3 reads TGCAGCGTTGCCTTATTCTCCTACAATGAGCAGTTCTTC. Translation gives CSVALFSYNEQFF. The rearrangement uses TRBV29-1 and TRBJ2-1; D remains ambiguous. The germline V and J ends were trimmed by 4 bases and 0 bases, with 7 bases remaining between them. The V gene's germline CDR1 is SQVTM and CDR2 ANQGSEA. The CDR3 totals 13 residues.

This clonotype was seen at least ten times. This chain connects TRBV2 to TRBJ2-2, with D maybe TRBD2 (6 bases). The CDR3 is made up of 16 amino acids. The V and J ends lost 0 bases and 5 bases respectively, with 13 bases between them. Germline V gene lookup returns CDR1 SNHLY and CDR2 FYNNEI. The CDR3 loop is CASSEAQRARTGELFF. The CDR3 coding sequence is TGTGCCAGCAGTGAAGCCCAGCGGGCAAGGACCGGGGAGCTGTTTTTT.

This clonotype appeared many times. The chain employs TRBV20-1 and TRBJ2-5, with no clear D. This CDR3 is 11 amino acids long. The V end was cut by 6 bases, the J end by 3 bases, with 8 bases between. CDR1 and CDR2 from the germline V gene are DFQATT and SNEGSKA (reference sequence). The CDR3 loop is CSAPQEETQYF. As DNA, the CDR3 is TGCAGTGCGCCCCAAGAAGAGACCCAGTACTTC.

Ten or more counts support this clonotype. V usage is TRBV20-1 and J usage is TRBJ2-1; 7 bases match TRBD2. This CDR3 spans 15 amino acids. The germline V gene has CDR1 DFQATT and CDR2 SNEGSKA (reference sequence). V lost 5 bases and J lost 9; bases outside the gene matches: 16. The CDR3 coding sequence is TGCAGTGCTCTCCGAATGCGGGTCCCGGGGGGTGAGCAGTTCTTC. Its translation: CSALRMRVPGGEQFF.

This clonotype was found many times. This chain uses TRBV24-1 with TRBJ2-1; weak D call: TRBD2 (5 bases). The germline CDR1 and CDR2 sequences are KGHDR and SFDVKD. Trimming removed 5 bases at V and 4 bases at J, with 8 bases between. The CDR3 length is 13 residues. The CDR3 DNA reads TGTGCCACCAGTGGAAGCGGATACAATGAGCAGTTCTTC. This codes for CATSGSGYNEQFF.